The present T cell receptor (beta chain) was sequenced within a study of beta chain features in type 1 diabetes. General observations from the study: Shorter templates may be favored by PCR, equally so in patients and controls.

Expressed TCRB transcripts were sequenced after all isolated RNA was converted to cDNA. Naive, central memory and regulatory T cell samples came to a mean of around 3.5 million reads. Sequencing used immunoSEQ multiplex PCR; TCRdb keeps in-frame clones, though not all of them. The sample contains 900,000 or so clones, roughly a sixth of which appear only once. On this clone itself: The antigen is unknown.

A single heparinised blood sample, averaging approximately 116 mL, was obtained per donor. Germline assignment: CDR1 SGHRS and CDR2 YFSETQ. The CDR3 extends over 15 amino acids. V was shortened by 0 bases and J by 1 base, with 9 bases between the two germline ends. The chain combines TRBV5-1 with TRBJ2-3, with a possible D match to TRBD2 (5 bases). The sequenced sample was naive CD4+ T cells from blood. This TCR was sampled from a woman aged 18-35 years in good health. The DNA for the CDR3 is TGCGCCAGCAGCTTGGCGGCTAGCCGCACAGATACGCAGTATTTT. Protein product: CASSLAASRTDTQYF.